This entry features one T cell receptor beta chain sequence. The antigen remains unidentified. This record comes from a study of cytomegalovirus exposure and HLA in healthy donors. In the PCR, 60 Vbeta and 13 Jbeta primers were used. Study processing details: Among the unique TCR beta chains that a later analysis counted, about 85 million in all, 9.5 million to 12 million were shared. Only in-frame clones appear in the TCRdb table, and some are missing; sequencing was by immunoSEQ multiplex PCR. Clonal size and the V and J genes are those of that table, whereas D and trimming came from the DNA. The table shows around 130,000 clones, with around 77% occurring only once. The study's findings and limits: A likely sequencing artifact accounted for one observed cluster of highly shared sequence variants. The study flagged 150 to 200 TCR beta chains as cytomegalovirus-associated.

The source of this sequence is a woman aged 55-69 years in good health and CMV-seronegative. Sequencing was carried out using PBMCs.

The CDR3 region is CASSKATSGATYEQYF. Here the CDR3 DNA reads TGTGCCAGCAGCAAAGCCACTAGCGGGGCAACTTACGAGCAGTACTTC. V usage is TRBV5-5 and J usage is TRBJ2-7, with TRBD2 identical over 10 bases. CDR3 length: 16 amino acids. CDR1 SGHKS and CDR2 YYEKEE come from the germline V gene (reference sequence). The V gene end was trimmed by 4 bases and the J gene end by 4 bases; junction bases not matched to a gene: 11.